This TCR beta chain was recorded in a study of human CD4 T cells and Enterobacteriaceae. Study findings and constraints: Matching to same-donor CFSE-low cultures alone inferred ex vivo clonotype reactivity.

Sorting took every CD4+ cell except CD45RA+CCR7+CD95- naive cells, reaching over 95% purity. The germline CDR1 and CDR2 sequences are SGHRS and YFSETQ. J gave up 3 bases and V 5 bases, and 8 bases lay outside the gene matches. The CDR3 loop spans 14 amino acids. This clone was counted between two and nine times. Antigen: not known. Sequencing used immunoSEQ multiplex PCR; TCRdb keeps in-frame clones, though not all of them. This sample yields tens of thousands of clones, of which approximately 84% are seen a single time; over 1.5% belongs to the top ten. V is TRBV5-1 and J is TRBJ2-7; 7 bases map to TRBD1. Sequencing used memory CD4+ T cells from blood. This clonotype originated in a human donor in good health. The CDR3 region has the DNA TGCGCCAGCAGATTCACAGGGGACGGCTACGAGCAGTACTTC. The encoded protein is CASRFTGDGYEQYF.